The entry that follows covers one T cell receptor beta chain sequence. The target of this receptor is not known. Base-call qualities are not available, and no considerably larger clone is one nucleotide away. The identical CDR3 is also encoded by other nucleotide sequences in the sample. Genomic DNA was isolated from the sorted cells so that the TCRbeta CDR3 region could be sequenced. The immunoSEQ Assay was used for sequencing of TCRbeta CDR3 regions. The source is immuneACCESS, and TCRdb retained only in-frame sequences with V and J called. Part of the clones is not carried over; for the studies checked, unresolved V genes explain less than half of this, and the remainder is unexplained. This sample holds about 82,000 clones; roughly 90% were observed only once. Approximately 2.5% of the sample is held by the ten biggest clonotypes. This entry is derived from a study of OX40 agonist ivuxolimab in advanced cancers. In terms of the full investigation: Ivuxolimab was an agonistic, fully human IgG2 monoclonal antibody directed against OX40 (CD134), a costimulatory receptor. Intravenous ivuxolimab was administered to patients every 2 weeks at six dose levels: 0.01, 0.1, 0.3, 1.5, 3 and 10 mg/kg. Of the approximately 50 patients in dose escalation, about 20 had hepatocellular carcinoma, some 15 had melanoma, 9 had renal cell carcinoma and 9 had head and neck cancer. In the dose-escalation cohort, approximately 83% of patients were male, and the mean age was 60 years with a range of roughly 20 to 80. Prior anti-PD-1, anti-PD-L1 or anti-CTLA-4 therapy was permitted, and 40% of dose-escalation patients had received checkpoint inhibitors. Partial responses occurred in three dose-escalation patients: two with cutaneous melanoma and one with hepatocellular carcinoma. The purpose of peripheral TCRbeta sequencing was to test whether ivuxolimab changed TCR sequence diversity and led to clonal T-cell expansion. The paper covers the monotherapy dose-escalation part of the phase I ivuxolimab trial, which included N = 52 patients. Study-level results and caveats: In the 0.1-3.0 mg/kg groups, partial responders were among the patients with the lowest normalized peripheral clonal expansion, particularly in CD8+ T cells. After ivuxolimab, CD8+ T cells had more expanded clones than CD4+ T cells on average. Low levels of normalized T-cell clonal expansion were also seen in some nonresponding patients. The antigen specificity of the peripheral T cells that underwent clonal expansion was not determined. At doses from 0.1 to 3.0 mg/kg, clonal expansion was seen in both CD4+ and CD8+ blood T cells between baseline and week 6.

V was cut back by 2 bases and J by 5 bases, leaving a gap of 4 bases between them. CDR1 SGHRS and CDR2 YFSETQ were looked up in the germline V gene. The CDR3 holds 11 amino acids from the cysteine to the phenylalanine. The only DNA kept is the CDR3, 33 bases in frame from the first base. Patients with autoimmune disease history or receiving systemic immunosuppression were excluded from the trial. Peripheral blood for TCR sequencing was collected from all dose cohorts at baseline, on cycle 4 day 1, and on cycle 7 day 1. Samples were obtained from an open-label, multicenter, first-in-human phase I dose-escalation trial of ivuxolimab. Adults with locally advanced or metastatic melanoma, renal cell carcinoma, hepatocellular carcinoma or head and neck squamous cell carcinoma were enrolled in the trial. Before TCR sequencing, CD4+ T cells and CD8+ T cells were sorted from peripheral blood as separate populations.

This TCR derives from an adult with an advanced solid tumor such as melanoma, head and neck, liver or kidney cancer. Specimen: CD4+ or CD8+ T cells sorted from blood, collected in a trial of the OX40 agonist ivuxolimab. The chain uses TRBV5-1 and TRBJ2-5; the D gene cannot be resolved reliably. The CDR3 reads as follows: CASSLQETQYF. The bases read TGCGCCAGCAGCTTACAGGAGACCCAGTACTTC.